The entry below describes one T cell receptor (beta chain). The data originate from a study of technical replicates of blood from four donors. CDR1 KGHSH and CDR2 LQKENI come from the germline V gene. Trimming took 2 bases from V and 0 from J, leaving 10 bases between them. This CDR3 is built from 15 residues. Using immunoSEQ multiplex PCR, the repertoire was profiled, and TCRdb retains in-frame clones only, with some absent. The data show 55,000 to 75,000 clones, about 95% seen once. The clonotype comes from a human donor in good health. Some clones in this sample may be carry-over from other donors' samples. Sequenced sample: PBMCs. V usage is TRBV18 and J usage is TRBJ1-1; D remains ambiguous. Written as DNA, the CDR3 is TGTGCCAGCTCACCAAATACAGCTATGAACACTGAAGCTTTCTTT. Its translation is CASSPNTAMNTEAFF.